The clone carrying this T cell receptor beta chain was detected many times. Its antigen remains unknown. These data originate in a study of identical twins. Broader study findings: When twins shared out-of-frame alpha sequences, those sequences had excess low generation probability.

TCRdb re-derived calls from the 5' RACE reads in MiXCR, one entry per CDR3 protein. The sample holds 450,000 to 500,000 distinct CDR3 sequences, roughly 13% seen once. Trimming removed 6 bases from V and 1 base from J, with 10 bases in between. CDR1 and CDR2 from the germline V gene are SGHRS and YFSETQ. The CDR3 spans 14 residues. This same sample was also taken into another study, of yellow fever vaccine responses in identical twins.

This chain links TRBV5-1 with TRBJ2-2, with D possibly being TRBD1 (5 bases). Input material: CD4+ T cells sorted from blood. The TCR was taken from a woman in her late teens or twenties in good health. The CDR3 sequence: CASKGAWNTGELFF. The CDR3 bases are TGCGCCAGCAAAGGGGCATGGAACACCGGGGAGCTGTTTTTT.